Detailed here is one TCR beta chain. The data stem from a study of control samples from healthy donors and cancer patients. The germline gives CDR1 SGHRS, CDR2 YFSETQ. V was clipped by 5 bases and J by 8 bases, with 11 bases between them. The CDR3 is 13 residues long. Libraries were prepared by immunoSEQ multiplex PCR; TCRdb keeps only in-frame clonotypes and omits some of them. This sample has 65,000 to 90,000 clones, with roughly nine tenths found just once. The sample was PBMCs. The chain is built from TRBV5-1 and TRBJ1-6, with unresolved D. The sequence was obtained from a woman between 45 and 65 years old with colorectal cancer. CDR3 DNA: TGCGCCAGCAGGGAGGTATTAGATTCACCCCTCCACTTT. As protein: CASREVLDSPLHF.